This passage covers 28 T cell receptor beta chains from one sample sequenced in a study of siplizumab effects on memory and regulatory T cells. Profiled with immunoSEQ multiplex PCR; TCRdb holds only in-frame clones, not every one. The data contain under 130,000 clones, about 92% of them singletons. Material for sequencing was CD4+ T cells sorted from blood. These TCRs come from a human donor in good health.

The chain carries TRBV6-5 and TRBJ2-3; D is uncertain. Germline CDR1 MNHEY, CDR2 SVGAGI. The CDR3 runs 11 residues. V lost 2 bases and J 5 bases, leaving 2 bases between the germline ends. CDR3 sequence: CASSYGDTQYF. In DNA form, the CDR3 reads TGTGCCAGCAGTTACGGAGATACGCAGTATTTT.

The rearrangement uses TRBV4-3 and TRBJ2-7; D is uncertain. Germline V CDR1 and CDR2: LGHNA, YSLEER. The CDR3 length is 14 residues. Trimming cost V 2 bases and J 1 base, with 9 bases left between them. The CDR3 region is CASSQQRISYEQYF. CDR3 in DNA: TGCGCCAGCAGCCAACAGCGTATTTCCTACGAGCAGTACTTC.

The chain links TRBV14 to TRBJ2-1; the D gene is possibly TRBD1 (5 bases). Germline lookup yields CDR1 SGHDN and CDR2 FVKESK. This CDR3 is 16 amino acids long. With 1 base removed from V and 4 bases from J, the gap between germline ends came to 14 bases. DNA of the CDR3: TGTGCCAGCAGCCAAGTTGGGGCCCAAGGGTACAATGAGCAGTTCTTC. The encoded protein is CASSQVGAQGYNEQFF. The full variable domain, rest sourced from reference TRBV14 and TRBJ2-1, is EAGVTQFPSHSVIEKGQTVTLRCDPISGHDNLYWYRRVMGKEIKFLLHFVKESKQDESGMPNNRFLAERTGGTYSTLKVQPAELEDSGVYFCASSQVGAQGYNEQFFGPGTRLTVL.

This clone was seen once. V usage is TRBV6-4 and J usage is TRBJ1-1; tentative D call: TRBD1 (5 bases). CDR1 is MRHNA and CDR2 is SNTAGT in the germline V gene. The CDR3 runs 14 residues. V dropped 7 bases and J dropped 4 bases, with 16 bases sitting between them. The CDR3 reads CASTPGPGTTEAFF. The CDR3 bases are TGTGCCAGCACTCCGGGACCTGGGACCACTGAAGCTTTCTTT.

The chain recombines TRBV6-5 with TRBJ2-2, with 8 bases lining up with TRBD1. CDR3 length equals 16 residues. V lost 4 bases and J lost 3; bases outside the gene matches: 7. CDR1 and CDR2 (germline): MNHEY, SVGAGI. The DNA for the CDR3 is TGTGCCAGCAGTTTGACAGGGGCGCCGGACACCGGGGAGCTGTTTTTT. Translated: CASSLTGAPDTGELFF.

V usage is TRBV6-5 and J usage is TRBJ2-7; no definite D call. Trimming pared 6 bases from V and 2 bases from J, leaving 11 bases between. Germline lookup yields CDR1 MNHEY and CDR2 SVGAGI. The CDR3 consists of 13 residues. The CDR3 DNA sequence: TGTGCCAGCAGAGCCTTCGCGGCCTACGAGCAGTACTTC. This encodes CASRAFAAYEQYF.

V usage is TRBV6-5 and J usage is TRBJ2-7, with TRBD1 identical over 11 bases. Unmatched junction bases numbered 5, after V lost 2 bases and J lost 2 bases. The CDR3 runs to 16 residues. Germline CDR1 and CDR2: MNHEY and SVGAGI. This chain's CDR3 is CASSYPADRGPYEQYF. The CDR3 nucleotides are TGTGCCAGCAGTTACCCGGCGGACAGGGGGCCCTACGAGCAGTACTTC.

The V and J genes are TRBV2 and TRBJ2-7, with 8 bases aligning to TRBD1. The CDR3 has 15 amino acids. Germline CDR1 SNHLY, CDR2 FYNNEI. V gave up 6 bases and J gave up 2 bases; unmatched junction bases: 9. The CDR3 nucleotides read TGTGCCAGCAGCGTCGACAGGGGACAAACCTACGAGCAGTACTTC. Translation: CASSVDRGQTYEQYF.

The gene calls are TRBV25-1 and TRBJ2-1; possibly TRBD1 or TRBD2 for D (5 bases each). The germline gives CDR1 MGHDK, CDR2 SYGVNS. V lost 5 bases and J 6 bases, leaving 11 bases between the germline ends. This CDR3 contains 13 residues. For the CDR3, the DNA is TGTGCCAGCAGTTCAATAGGGACCAATGAGCAGTTCTTC. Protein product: CASSSIGTNEQFF.

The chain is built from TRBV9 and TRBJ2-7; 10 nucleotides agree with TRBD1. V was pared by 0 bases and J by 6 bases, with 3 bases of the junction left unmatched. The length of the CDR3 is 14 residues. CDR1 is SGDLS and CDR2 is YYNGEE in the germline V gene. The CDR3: CASSVAGQGTEQYF. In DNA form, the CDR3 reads TGTGCCAGCAGCGTAGCGGGACAGGGGACCGAGCAGTACTTC. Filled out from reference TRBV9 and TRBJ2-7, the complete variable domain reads DSGVTQTPKHLITATGQRVTLRCSPRSGDLSVYWYQQSLDQGLQFLIQYYNGEERAKGNILERFSAQQFPDLHSELNLSSLELGDSALYFCASSVAGQGTEQYFGPGTRLTVT.

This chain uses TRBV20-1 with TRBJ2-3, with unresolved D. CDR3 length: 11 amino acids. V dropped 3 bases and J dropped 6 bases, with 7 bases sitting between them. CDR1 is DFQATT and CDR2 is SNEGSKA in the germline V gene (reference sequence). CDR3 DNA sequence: TGCAGTGCTAGTAGACGGGATACGCAGTATTTT. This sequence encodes CSASRRDTQYF.

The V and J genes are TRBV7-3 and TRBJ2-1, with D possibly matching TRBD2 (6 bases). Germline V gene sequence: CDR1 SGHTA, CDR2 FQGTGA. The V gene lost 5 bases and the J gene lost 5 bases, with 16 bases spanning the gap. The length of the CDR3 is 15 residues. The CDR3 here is CASSKRDWTDNEQFF. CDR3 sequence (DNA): TGTGCCAGCAGCAAAAGGGACTGGACGGACAATGAGCAGTTCTTC.

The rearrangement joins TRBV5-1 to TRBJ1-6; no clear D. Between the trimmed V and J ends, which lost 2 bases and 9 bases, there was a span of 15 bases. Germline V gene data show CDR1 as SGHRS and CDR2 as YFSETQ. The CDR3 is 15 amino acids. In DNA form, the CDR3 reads TGCGCCAGCAGCTTCCGCGGGGATATGAGTTCACCCCTCCACTTT. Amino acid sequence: CASSFRGDMSSPLHF.

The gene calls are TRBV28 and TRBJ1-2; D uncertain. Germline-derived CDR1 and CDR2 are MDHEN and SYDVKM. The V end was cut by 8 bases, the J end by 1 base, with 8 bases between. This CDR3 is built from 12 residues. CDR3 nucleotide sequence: TGTGCCAGCCGGGTAGATAACTATGGCTACACCTTC. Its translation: CASRVDNYGYTF.

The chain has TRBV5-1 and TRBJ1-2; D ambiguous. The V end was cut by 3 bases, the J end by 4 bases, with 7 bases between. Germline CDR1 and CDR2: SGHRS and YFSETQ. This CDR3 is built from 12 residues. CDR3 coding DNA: TGCGCCAGCAGCTCGGACGCCTATGGCTACACCTTC. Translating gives CASSSDAYGYTF.

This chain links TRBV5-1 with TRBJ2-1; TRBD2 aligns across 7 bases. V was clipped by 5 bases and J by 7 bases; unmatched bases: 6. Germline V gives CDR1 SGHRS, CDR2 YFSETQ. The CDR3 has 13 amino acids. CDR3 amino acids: CASSQSRENEQFF. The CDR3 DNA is TGCGCCAGCAGTCAATCGCGGGAGAATGAGCAGTTCTTC. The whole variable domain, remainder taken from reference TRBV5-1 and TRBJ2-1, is KAGVTQTPRYLIKTRGQQVTLSCSPISGHRSVSWYQQTPGQGLQFLFEYFSETQRNKGNFPGRFSGRQFSNSRSEMNVSTLELGDSALYLCASSQSRENEQFFGPGTRLTVL.

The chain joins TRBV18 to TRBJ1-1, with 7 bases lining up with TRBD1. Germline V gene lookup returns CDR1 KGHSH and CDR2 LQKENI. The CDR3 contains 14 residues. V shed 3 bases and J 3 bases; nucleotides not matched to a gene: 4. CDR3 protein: CASSPVGQHTEAFF. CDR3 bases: TGTGCCAGCTCACCGGTGGGACAGCACACTGAAGCTTTCTTT.

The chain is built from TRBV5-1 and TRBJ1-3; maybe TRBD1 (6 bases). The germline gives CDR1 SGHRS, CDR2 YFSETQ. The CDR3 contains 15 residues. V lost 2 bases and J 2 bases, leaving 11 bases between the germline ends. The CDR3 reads CASSLDRSAGNTIYF. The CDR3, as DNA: TGCGCCAGCAGCTTAGACAGGTCTGCTGGAAACACCATATATTTT.

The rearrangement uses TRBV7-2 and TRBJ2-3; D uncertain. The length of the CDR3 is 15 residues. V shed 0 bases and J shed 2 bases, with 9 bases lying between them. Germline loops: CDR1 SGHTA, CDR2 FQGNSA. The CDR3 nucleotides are TGTGCCAGCAGCTTAGCGTGGCACCCCACAGATACGCAGTATTTT. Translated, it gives CASSLAWHPTDTQYF.

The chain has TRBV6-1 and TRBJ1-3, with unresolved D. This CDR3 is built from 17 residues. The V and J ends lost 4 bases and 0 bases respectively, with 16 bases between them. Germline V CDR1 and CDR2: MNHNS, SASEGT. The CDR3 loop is CASSVSTTANSGNTIYF. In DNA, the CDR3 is TGTGCCAGCAGTGTTTCTACAACAGCGAACTCTGGAAACACCATATATTTT.

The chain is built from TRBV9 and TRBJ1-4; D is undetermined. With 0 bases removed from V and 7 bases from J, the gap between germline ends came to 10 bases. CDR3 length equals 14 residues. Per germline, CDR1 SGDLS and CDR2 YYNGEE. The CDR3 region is CASSVGGRAEKLFF. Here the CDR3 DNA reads TGTGCCAGCAGCGTAGGAGGGAGGGCTGAAAAACTGTTTTTT.

CDR3 protein: CASSLGGNTNEKLFF. The DNA of the CDR3 is TGCGCCAGCAGCTTAGGAGGGAATACTAATGAAAAACTGTTTTTT. V is TRBV5-1 and J is TRBJ1-4; D gene uncertain. V lost 2 bases and J 2 bases, leaving 10 bases between the germline ends. The CDR3 has 15 amino acids. The germline V gene encodes CDR1 SGHRS and CDR2 YFSETQ.

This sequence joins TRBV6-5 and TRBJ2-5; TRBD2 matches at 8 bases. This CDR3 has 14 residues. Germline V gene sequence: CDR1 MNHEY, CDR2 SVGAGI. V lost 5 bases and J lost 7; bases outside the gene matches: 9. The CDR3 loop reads CASSKTSGTRTQYF. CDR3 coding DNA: TGTGCCAGCAGTAAAACTAGCGGAACCCGGACCCAGTACTTC.

The CDR3 nucleotides read TGCGCCAGCAGCTTGGTAGCGGGGGCCGGGTACAATGAGCAGTTCTTC. Its protein product is CASSLVAGAGYNEQFF. The gene calls are TRBV5-1 and TRBJ2-1, with 9 bases aligning to TRBD2. Germline lookup yields CDR1 SGHRS and CDR2 YFSETQ. The CDR3 has 16 residues. The V segment lost 0 bases and the J segment 4 bases; nucleotides outside the gene matches: 5.

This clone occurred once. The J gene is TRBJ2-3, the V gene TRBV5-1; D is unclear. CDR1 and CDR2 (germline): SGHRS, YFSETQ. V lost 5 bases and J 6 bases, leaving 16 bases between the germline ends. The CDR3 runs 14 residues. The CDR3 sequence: CASSRTAQGDTQYF. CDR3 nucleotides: TGCGCCAGCAGTAGAACGGCTCAAGGGGATACGCAGTATTTT.

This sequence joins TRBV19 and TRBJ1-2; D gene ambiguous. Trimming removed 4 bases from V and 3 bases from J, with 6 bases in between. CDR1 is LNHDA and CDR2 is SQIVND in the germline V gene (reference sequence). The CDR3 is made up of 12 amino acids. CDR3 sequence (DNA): TGTGCCAGTAGTAACACCTACTATGGCTACACCTTC. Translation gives CASSNTYYGYTF.

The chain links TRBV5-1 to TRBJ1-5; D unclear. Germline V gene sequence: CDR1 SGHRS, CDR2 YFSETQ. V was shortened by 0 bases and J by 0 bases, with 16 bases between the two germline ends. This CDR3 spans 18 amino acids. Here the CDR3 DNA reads TGCGCCAGCAGCTTGGGGTGGGCTCGGCTTTATAGCAATCAGCCCCAGCATTTT. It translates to CASSLGWARLYSNQPQHF.

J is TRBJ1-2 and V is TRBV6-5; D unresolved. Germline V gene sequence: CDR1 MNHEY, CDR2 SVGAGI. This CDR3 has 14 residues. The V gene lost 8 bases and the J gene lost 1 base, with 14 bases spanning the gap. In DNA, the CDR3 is TGTGCCAGCGGGTCCCCAGGCATTAACTATGGCTACACCTTC. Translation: CASGSPGINYGYTF.